The rows below give T cell receptor beta chains drawn from one sample of a study of spatial heterogeneity in lung cancer. One entry per CDR3 protein, called by TCRdb with MiXCR from the 5' RACE reads. The data show 15,000 to 20,000 distinct CDR3 sequences, 20% to 25% seen once. The input for sequencing was PBMCs, taken at surgery. The receptors were sampled from a female donor with early-stage non-small cell lung cancer. The CDR3 runs from the conserved cysteine through the conserved F or W. D genes are given only for firm matches. Expanded clones get a size class; other rows say once, few or many, or leave the size out.

many	TRBJ1-1	NA	TRBV4-2	14	TGTGCCAGCAGCCCTGAAGGGACATACACTGAAGCTTTCTTT	CASSPEGTYTEAFF
many	TRBJ2-5	TRBD2	TRBV7-2	12	TGTGCCAGCTCTGGCGGGAGTAAGACCCAGTACTTC	CASSGGSKTQYF
many	TRBJ2-3	NA	TRBV9	15	TGTGCCAGCAGCGTAGAAGGCGCCTTGGGAGATACGCAGTATTTT	CASSVEGALGDTQYF
NA	TRBJ2-3	TRBD2	TRBV6-5	13	TGTGCCAGCGGGCGGGGGGTTACAGATACGCAGTATTTT	CASGRGVTDTQYF
many	TRBJ2-4	NA	TRBV7-9	15	TGTGCCAGCAGCCCGAAACTTCGCCAGGAAAACATTCAGTACTTC	CASSPKLRQENIQYF
many	TRBJ2-7	TRBD2	TRBV4-1	17	TGCGCCAGCAGCCACATACTAGCGGGAGGGCCGAACGACGAGCAGTACTTC	CASSHILAGGPNDEQYF
NA	TRBJ2-2	TRBD1	TRBV28	14	TGTGCCAGCACAAGACAGGGGAACACCGGGGAGCTGTTTTTT	CASTRQGNTGELFF
once	TRBJ1-2	NA	TRBV6-2/TRBV6-3	15	TGTGCCAGCAGTTACCAAGTGTTGGAGGCCTATGGCTACACCTTC	CASSYQVLEAYGYTF
many	TRBJ1-1	NA	TRBV30	14	TGTGCCTGGAGCGGAGTGACAGCCAACACTGAAGCTTTCTTT	CAWSGVTANTEAFF
medium-sized	TRBJ2-2	TRBD2	TRBV28	17	TGTGCCAGCAGTTTCCCGCCGACAGCGACTAGCCCCGGGGAGCTGTTTTTT	CASSFPPTATSPGELFF
NA	TRBJ1-6	NA	TRBV4-3	18	TGCGCCAGCAGCCAAGATCTCTGGGGGCAGACCTATAATTCACCCCTCCACTTT	CASSQDLWGQTYNSPLHF
few	TRBJ2-7	NA	TRBV5-1	13	TGCGCCAGCAGCTTGGGTTCGATCTACGAGCAGTACTTC	CASSLGSIYEQYF
many	TRBJ1-1	TRBD1	TRBV5-6	15	TGTGCCAGCACCTTCAGGGGGCCCATGAACACTGAAGCTTTCTTT	CASTFRGPMNTEAFF
medium-sized	TRBJ2-4	NA	TRBV20-1	15	TGCAGTGTTGCGCGCCGGGGGATAGCCAAAAACATTCAGTACTTC	CSVARRGIAKNIQYF
many	TRBJ2-7	NA	TRBV28	14	TGTGCCAGTGGGGGTCAAGGGGGCTCCTACGAGCAGTACTTC	CASGGQGGSYEQYF
medium-sized	TRBJ1-2	NA	TRBV7-9	15	TGTGCCAGCAGCCGCGGGCAGGGACGTAACTATGGCTACACCTTC	CASSRGQGRNYGYTF
many	TRBJ2-1	TRBD2	TRBV7-9	16	TGTGCCAGCAGCTCCGGACGACTAGCGGGAGGGGATGAGCAGTTCTTC	CASSSGRLAGGDEQFF
medium-sized	TRBJ2-2	NA	TRBV20-1	14	TGCAGTGCCCGGGACTTTACGAACACCGGGGAGCTGTTTTTT	CSARDFTNTGELFF
NA	TRBJ2-5	TRBD2	TRBV7-2	15	TGTGCCAGCAGCGACTGGACTAGCGGGCCAGAGACCCAGTACTTC	CASSDWTSGPETQYF
NA	TRBJ2-2	TRBD2	TRBV4-3	16	TGCGCCAGCAGCTACCTAGCGGGAGGTCACACCGGGGAGCTGTTTTTT	CASSYLAGGHTGELFF
NA	TRBJ2-1	NA	TRBV7-2	14	TGTGCCAACAGCTTTGTCCAGGGGTACAATGAGCAGTTCTTC	CANSFVQGYNEQFF
many	TRBJ2-7	NA	TRBV10-3	15	TGTGCCATCAGTGAGTCCTCGAAGGGTACCTACGAGCAGTACTTC	CAISESSKGTYEQYF
many	TRBJ1-2	TRBD1	TRBV29-1	13	TGCAGCGTTGTGCACAGGGGGGCAAGTGGCTACACCTTC	CSVVHRGASGYTF
medium-sized	TRBJ2-7	NA	TRBV7-9	12	TGTGCCAGCAGCCCTGGGGGGTACGAGCAGTACTTC	CASSPGGYEQYF
many	TRBJ2-1	TRBD2	TRBV10-2	15	TGCGCCAGCAGCTTACTAGCGGGAGGCTACAATGAGCAGTTCTTC	CASSLLAGGYNEQFF
many	TRBJ2-1	TRBD1	TRBV6-5	15	TGTGCCAGCAGTTACGACAGGGCGCGATACAATGAGCAGTTCTTC	CASSYDRARYNEQFF
many	TRBJ1-2	TRBD1	TRBV5-6	13	TGTGCCAGCAGCTTGGGCAGGGGGTATGGCTACACCTTC	CASSLGRGYGYTF
many	TRBJ1-2	NA	TRBV28	15	TGTGCCAGCAGTTCCTCCTTAACGGGGCCTTATGGCTACACCTTC	CASSSSLTGPYGYTF
NA	TRBJ2-1	NA	TRBV18	14	TGTGCCAGCTCGGGGGGTAGCGGCGAGGGCGCCTTGTTCTTC	CASSGGSGEGALFF
many	TRBJ2-1	NA	TRBV7-2	14	TGTGCCAGCAGCTTAGCGAGGGCAGGCAATGAGCAGTTCTTC	CASSLARAGNEQFF
many	TRBJ2-1	TRBD2	TRBV7-2	16	TGTGCCAGCAGCTTGGTCGCTAGCGGACGGGGGAATGAGCAGTTCTTC	CASSLVASGRGNEQFF
many	TRBJ2-3	TRBD1	TRBV7-9	15	TGTGCCAGCAGCTTGCAGGGGGCTATCACAGATACGCAGTATTTT	CASSLQGAITDTQYF